One sample yielded the 21 T cell receptor beta chains listed below, sequenced in a study of cytomegalovirus exposure and HLA in healthy donors. The PCR contained 60 Vbeta and 13 Jbeta primers. Libraries were prepared by immunoSEQ multiplex PCR; TCRdb keeps only in-frame clonotypes and omits some of them. The table includes roughly 180,000 clones, more than 65% detected once. The sample comprised PBMCs. The receptors shown here come from a female donor in good health and CMV-seronegative.

This clone was seen a handful of times. The chain employs TRBV29-1 and TRBJ2-7, with D tentatively TRBD1 (5 bases). V dropped 5 bases and J dropped 4 bases, with 21 bases sitting between them. The length of the CDR3 is 15 residues. CDR1 is SQVTM, CDR2 ANQGSEA, per germline. The CDR3 here is CSVSDKQDTAYEQYF. The CDR3 bases are TGCAGCGTTTCAGACAAGCAGGACACGGCATACGAGCAGTACTTC.

The chain has TRBV18 and TRBJ2-1; maybe TRBD1 (5 bases). CDR1 is KGHSH, CDR2 LQKENI, per germline. This CDR3 is 16 amino acids long. V was pared by 1 base and J by 1 base, with 11 bases between. For the CDR3, the DNA is TGTGCCAGCTCACCACTCCAGCAGGGATCCTACAATGAGCAGTTCTTC. The encoded protein is CASSPLQQGSYNEQFF. Full variable domain (rest looked up from reference TRBV18 and TRBJ2-1): NAGVMQNPRHLVRRRGQEARLRCSPMKGHSHVYWYRQLPEEGLKFMVYLQKENIIDESGMPKERFSAEFPKEGPSILRIQQVVRGDSAAYFCASSPLQQGSYNEQFFGPGTRLTVL.

This rearrangement joins TRBV7-9 to TRBJ1-3; no reliable D call. V lost 3 bases, J lost 2 bases, and 8 bases lay in between. This CDR3 contains 14 residues. Germline CDR1 is SEHNR and CDR2 is FQNEAQ (reference sequence). The CDR3 coding sequence is TGTGCCAGCAGCTTGGACGGGGCTGGAAACACCATATATTTT. Residues: CASSLDGAGNTIYF.

The V and J genes are TRBV7-6 and TRBJ2-4, with 13 bases identical to TRBD2. Per germline, CDR1 SGHVS and CDR2 FNYEAQ. The CDR3 is 15 amino acids. V dropped 5 bases and J dropped 8; count of bases not matched to a gene: 6. The CDR3: CASSPTSGRLDIQYF. CDR3 DNA sequence: TGTGCCAGCAGCCCGACTAGCGGGAGGTTGGACATTCAGTACTTC.

The CDR3 DNA is TGTGCCAGCAGCGGCCGTCAGGGAGGCACCGGGGAGCTGTTTTTT. This codes for CASSGRQGGTGELFF. This chain uses TRBV7-2 with TRBJ2-2; tentative D call: TRBD2 (6 bases). The CDR3 has 15 amino acids. With 5 bases removed from V and 4 bases from J, the gap between germline ends came to 14 bases. Per the germline V gene, CDR1 is SGHTA and CDR2 is FQGNSA.

The chain links TRBV2 to TRBJ2-1; 8 bases are shared with TRBD2. The CDR3 length is 15 residues. Germline V CDR1 and CDR2: SNHLY, FYNNEI. The junction had 8 bases not matched to a gene; V was cut back by 10 bases and J by 0 bases. The CDR3 region is CATSRLANSYNEQFF. In DNA, the CDR3 is TGTGCCACCTCAAGACTAGCGAACTCCTACAATGAGCAGTTCTTC.

CDR3 loop: CASSRSLPNTEAFF. Written as DNA, the CDR3 is TGTGCCAGCTCGAGGTCCTTACCTAACACTGAAGCTTTCTTT. This chain joins TRBV6-5 and TRBJ1-1, with D uncertain. V lost 8 bases and J 2 bases, leaving 15 bases between the germline ends. CDR1 is MNHEY and CDR2 is SVGAGI in the germline V gene. This CDR3 comprises 14 residues.

A word on this clone: A junction end diverges from the germline sequence, so it may reflect a read error. V and J are TRBV7-3 and TRBJ2-2; 14 nucleotides line up with TRBD2. CDR1 SGHTA and CDR2 FQGTGA come from the germline V gene. The CDR3 consists of 16 residues. The CDR3, as DNA: TGTTCCAGCAGGACGGGACTAGCGGGGGTCACCGGGGAGCTGTTTTTT. It is translated as CSSRTGLAGVTGELFF.

The chain uses TRBV18 and TRBJ2-7, with 7 bases fitting TRBD1. V lost 5 bases and J lost 1; bases outside the gene matches: 5. The CDR3 consists of 14 residues. Germline V gene lookup returns CDR1 KGHSH and CDR2 LQKENI. CDR3 in DNA: TGTGCCAGCTCATCGACAGGGATTTCCTACGAGCAGTACTTC. As protein: CASSSTGISYEQYF.

This clone was observed once. The chain uses TRBV5-1 and TRBJ2-5; tentatively, D is TRBD1 (5 bases). Germline assignment: CDR1 SGHRS and CDR2 YFSETQ. Trimming removed 0 bases from V and 4 bases from J, with 13 bases in between. CDR3 length: 15 residues. In nucleotides, the CDR3 is TGCGCCAGCAGCTTGGGGACAAAAACGGGAGAGACCCAGTACTTC. The encoded protein is CASSLGTKTGETQYF.

The chain combines TRBV19 with TRBJ2-1; D is possibly TRBD1 (5 bases). Germline V lookup: CDR1 LNHDA, CDR2 SQIVND (reference sequence). CDR3 length equals 15 residues. Between the trimmed V and J ends, which lost 3 bases and 0 bases, there was a span of 9 bases. Here the CDR3 DNA reads TGTGCCAGTAGTATGGGGCAGAGCTCCTACAATGAGCAGTTCTTC. Residues: CASSMGQSSYNEQFF.

The chain joins TRBV27 to TRBJ2-7; 14 nucleotides match TRBD2. Germline trimming cut 2 bases from V and 3 bases from J; bases unmatched to any gene: 3. Germline values: CDR1 MNHEY, CDR2 SMNVEV (reference sequence). This CDR3 is built from 16 residues. The CDR3 DNA follows: TGTGCCAGCAGTTTAGCTGGACTAGCGGGAGGCTACGAGCAGTACTTC. Amino acids: CASSLAGLAGGYEQYF.

The genes are TRBV27 and TRBJ1-6; weak D call: TRBD1 (5 bases). CDR3 size: 18 residues. Trimming left V 2 bases short and J 5 bases short, with 19 bases between. Germline V gene data show CDR1 as MNHEY and CDR2 as SMNVEV (reference sequence). The CDR3 sequence: CASSLGGGARRHNSPLHF. CDR3 sequence (DNA): TGTGCCAGCAGTTTAGGGGGAGGGGCCAGGAGGCATAATTCACCCCTCCACTTT.

As DNA, the CDR3 is TGTGCCTGGAGCGCAGGGTTGAACAATGAGCAGTTCTTC. It translates to CAWSAGLNNEQFF. The genes are TRBV30 and TRBJ2-1; tentative D call: TRBD1 (5 bases). V dropped 3 bases and J dropped 5 bases, with 11 bases sitting between them. Germline assignment: CDR1 GTSNPN and CDR2 SVGIG (reference sequence). The CDR3 contains 13 residues.

This clone was seen only a few times. This chain connects TRBV2 to TRBJ1-1, with TRBD1 matching over 7 bases. CDR3 size: 13 residues. Per germline, CDR1 SNHLY and CDR2 FYNNEI. With V trimmed by 10 bases and J by 0 bases, 5 bases remained unmatched. The CDR3 spells CATAGQLNTEAFF. Written as DNA, the CDR3 is TGTGCCACCGCGGGACAGCTGAACACTGAAGCTTTCTTT.

This clone occurred once. The chain uses TRBV5-4 and TRBJ1-1; D is unclear. Germline V lookup: CDR1 SGHNT, CDR2 YYREEE (reference sequence). This CDR3 has 11 residues. V lost 2 bases and J lost 5, with 4 bases in between. The DNA for the CDR3 is TGTGCCAGCAGCTTTCGGACTGAAGCTTTCTTT. Translated: CASSFRTEAFF.

The V gene is TRBV5-1, the J gene TRBJ2-5; possible D gene TRBD2, 6 bases. Trimming took 5 bases from V and 0 from J, leaving 11 bases between them. Germline V lookup: CDR1 SGHRS, CDR2 YFSETQ. This CDR3 is built from 14 residues. Here the CDR3 reads CASRTTSNQETQYF. The CDR3 DNA is TGCGCCAGCAGAACTACTAGCAACCAAGAGACCCAGTACTTC.

V usage is TRBV5-1 and J usage is TRBJ2-5; maybe TRBD2 (6 bases). In germline, CDR1 is SGHRS, CDR2 YFSETQ. The CDR3 is 13 amino acids. The V end was cut by 1 base, the J end by 3 bases, with 7 bases between. The CDR3 sequence is CASSLSGEETQYF. The DNA for the CDR3 is TGCGCCAGCAGCTTGTCGGGGGAAGAGACCCAGTACTTC.

This clone was seen only once. This sequence joins TRBV27 and TRBJ2-1; D not certain. The CDR3 has 13 amino acids. Trimming took off 5 bases at V and 6 bases at J, with 11 bases between the two ends. CDR1 MNHEY and CDR2 SMNVEV come from the germline V gene (reference sequence). In DNA, the CDR3 is TGTGCCAGCAGTCATACCCCGGGCAATGAGCAGTTCTTC. Translating gives CASSHTPGNEQFF.

The rearrangement links TRBV19 to TRBJ2-1; D unresolved. CDR1 LNHDA and CDR2 SQIVND come from the germline V gene (reference sequence). This CDR3 spans 11 amino acids. V was pared by 4 bases and J by 9 bases, with 7 bases between. This chain's CDR3 is CASSTQLEQFF. As DNA, the CDR3 is TGTGCCAGTAGTACGCAACTTGAGCAGTTCTTC.

This chain uses TRBV19 with TRBJ1-1; unclear D gene. V was cut by 7 bases and J by 4 bases, with 13 bases left in between. This CDR3 is built from 13 residues. The germline gives CDR1 LNHDA, CDR2 SQIVND (reference sequence). The CDR3 region is CASKVQHGTEAFF. In nucleotides, the CDR3 is TGTGCCAGTAAGGTACAGCATGGCACTGAAGCTTTCTTT.